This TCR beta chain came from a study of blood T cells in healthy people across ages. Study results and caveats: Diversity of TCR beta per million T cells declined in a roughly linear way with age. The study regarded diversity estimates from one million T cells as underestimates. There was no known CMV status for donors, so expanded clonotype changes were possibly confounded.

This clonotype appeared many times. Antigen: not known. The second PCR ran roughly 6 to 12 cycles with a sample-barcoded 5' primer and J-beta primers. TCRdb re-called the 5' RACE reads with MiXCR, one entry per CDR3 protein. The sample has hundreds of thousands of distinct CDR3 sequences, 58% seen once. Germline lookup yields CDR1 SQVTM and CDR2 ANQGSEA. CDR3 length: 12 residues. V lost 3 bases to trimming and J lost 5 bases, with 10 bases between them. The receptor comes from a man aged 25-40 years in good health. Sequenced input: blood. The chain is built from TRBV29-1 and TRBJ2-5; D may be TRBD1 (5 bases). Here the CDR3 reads CSVDRQGETQYF. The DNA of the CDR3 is TGCAGCGTTGACAGGCAGGGTGAGACCCAGTACTTC.